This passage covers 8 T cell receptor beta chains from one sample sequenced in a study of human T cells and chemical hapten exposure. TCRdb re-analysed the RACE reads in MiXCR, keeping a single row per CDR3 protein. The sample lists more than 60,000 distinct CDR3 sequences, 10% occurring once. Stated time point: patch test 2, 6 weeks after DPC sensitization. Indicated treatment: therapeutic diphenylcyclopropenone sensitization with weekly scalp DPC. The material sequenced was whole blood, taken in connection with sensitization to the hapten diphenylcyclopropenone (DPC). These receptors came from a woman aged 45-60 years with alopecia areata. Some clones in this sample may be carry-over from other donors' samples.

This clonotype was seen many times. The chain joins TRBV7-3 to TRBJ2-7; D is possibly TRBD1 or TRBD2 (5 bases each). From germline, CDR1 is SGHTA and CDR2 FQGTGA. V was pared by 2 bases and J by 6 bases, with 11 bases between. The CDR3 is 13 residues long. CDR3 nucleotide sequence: TGTGCCAGCAGCTTACAGGGAGTAGGCGAGCAGTACTTC. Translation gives CASSLQGVGEQYF.

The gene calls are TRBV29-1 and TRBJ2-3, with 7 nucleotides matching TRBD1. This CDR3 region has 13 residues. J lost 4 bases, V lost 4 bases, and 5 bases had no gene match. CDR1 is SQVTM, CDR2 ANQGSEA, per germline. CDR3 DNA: TGCAGCGTTGTGACAGGGTTTTCAGATACGCAGTATTTT. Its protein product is CSVVTGFSDTQYF.

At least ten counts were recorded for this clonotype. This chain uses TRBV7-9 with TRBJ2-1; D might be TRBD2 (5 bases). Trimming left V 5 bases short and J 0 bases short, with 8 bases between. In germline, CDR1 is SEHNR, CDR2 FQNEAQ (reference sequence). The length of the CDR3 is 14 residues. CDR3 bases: TGTGCCAGCAGCCTCAGCGGCTCCTACAATGAGCAGTTCTTC. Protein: CASSLSGSYNEQFF.

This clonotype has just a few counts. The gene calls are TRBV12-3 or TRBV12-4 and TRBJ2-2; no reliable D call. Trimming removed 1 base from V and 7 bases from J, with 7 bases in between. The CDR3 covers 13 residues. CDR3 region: CASSLVSFGELFF. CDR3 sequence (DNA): TGTGCCAGCAGTTTAGTGAGTTTCGGGGAGCTGTTTTTT.

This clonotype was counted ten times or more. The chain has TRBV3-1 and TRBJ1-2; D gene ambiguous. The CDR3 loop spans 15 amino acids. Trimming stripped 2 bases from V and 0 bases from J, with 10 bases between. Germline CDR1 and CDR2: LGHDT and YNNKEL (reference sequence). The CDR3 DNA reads TGTGCCAGCAGCCAATGGGCGGAGACTAACTATGGCTACACCTTC. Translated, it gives CASSQWAETNYGYTF.

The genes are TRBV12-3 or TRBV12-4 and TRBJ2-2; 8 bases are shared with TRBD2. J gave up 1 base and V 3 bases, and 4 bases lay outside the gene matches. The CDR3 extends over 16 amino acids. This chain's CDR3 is CASSLSTSGNTGELFF. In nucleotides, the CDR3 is TGTGCCAGCAGTTTGAGCACTAGCGGGAACACCGGGGAGCTGTTTTTT.

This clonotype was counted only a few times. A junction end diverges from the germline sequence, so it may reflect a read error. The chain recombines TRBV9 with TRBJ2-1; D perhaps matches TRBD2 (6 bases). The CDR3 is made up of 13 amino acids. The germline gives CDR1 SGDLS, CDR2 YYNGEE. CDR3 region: CASSEATSNKQFF. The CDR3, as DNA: TGTGCCAGCAGCGAAGCCACTAGCAATAAGCAGTTCTTC.

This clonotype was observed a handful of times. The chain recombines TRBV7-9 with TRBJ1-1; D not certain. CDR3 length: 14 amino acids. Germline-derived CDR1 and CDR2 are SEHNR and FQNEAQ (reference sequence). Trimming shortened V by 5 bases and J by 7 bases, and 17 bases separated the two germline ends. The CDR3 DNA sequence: TGTGCCAGCAGCGCATACCGCATATCCGGTGAAGCTTTCTTT. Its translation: CASSAYRISGEAFF.